Here is one T cell receptor beta chain with its context. Participants' reported clinical history set cohort assignment. This entry comes from a study of blood T cell repertoires in COVID-19. The overall study: PBMCs, B-cell-depleted T cells, or T cells provided the cDNA or gDNA that made up the material.

Germline V gene sequence: CDR1 LNHNV, CDR2 YYDKDF (reference sequence). Unmatched junction bases numbered 9, after V lost 6 bases and J lost 0 bases. The CDR3 contains 16 residues. Assay: immunoSEQ multiplex PCR; the TCRdb copy retains only in-frame clones and omits some. The repertoire holds approximately 240,000 clones, with approximately 92% as singletons. The chain is built from TRBV15 and TRBJ1-1, with 8 bases matching TRBD1. The TCR was taken from a woman aged 18 to 35 in a cohort exposed to, infected with or recovered from COVID-19 (not recorded which). Sequenced material: PBMCs or T cells enriched from blood (not recorded which). The CDR3 region has the DNA TGTGCCACCAGTGTCGACAGGGGAAGCATGAACACTGAAGCTTTCTTT. Its translation: CATSVDRGSMNTEAFF. The full variable domain, in which reference TRBV15 and TRBJ1-1 provide the parts outside the CDR3, is DAMVIQNPRYQVTQFGKPVTLSCSQTLNHNVMYWYQQKSSQAPKLLFHYYDKDFNNEADTPDNFQSRRPNTSFCFLDIRSPGLGDTAMYLCATSVDRGSMNTEAFFGQGTRLTVV.